The 14 T cell receptor beta chains given below trace back to one sample, sequenced in a study of blood T cells in healthy people across ages. A second PCR of about 6 to 11 cycles used a sample-barcoded 5' primer and a J-beta primer mix. One entry per CDR3 protein results from TCRdb running MiXCR on the 5' RACE reads. The table includes about 1,400,000 distinct CDR3 sequences, roughly 40% detected once. Sequences were obtained from blood. The origin of the receptors is a woman aged 18-29 years in good health.

This rearrangement joins TRBV20-1 to TRBJ2-5, with 9 nucleotides matching TRBD2. Germline CDR1 reads DFQATT; CDR2 reads SNEGSKA (reference sequence). CDR3 length equals 15 residues. With 3 bases clipped from V and 2 bases from J, the junction kept 7 bases outside the gene matches. The CDR3 reads CSASWASGVQETQYF. The DNA for the CDR3 is TGCAGTGCTAGTTGGGCTAGCGGGGTACAAGAGACCCAGTACTTC.

The rearrangement uses TRBV15 and TRBJ2-3; no reliable D call. This CDR3 comprises 13 residues. Germline V CDR1 and CDR2: LNHNV, YYDKDF (reference sequence). V shed 5 bases and J shed 10 bases, with 16 bases lying between them. The CDR3 nucleotides read TGTGCCACCAGCCCTCCAGGTCCCGGATCGCAGTATTTT. It yields the protein CATSPPGPGSQYF.

In this sample, this clonotype turned up a few times. The chain combines TRBV28 with TRBJ2-7, with a tentative D call TRBD2 (6 bases). V gave up 6 bases and J gave up 0 bases, with 12 bases separating them. Germline CDR1 is MDHEN and CDR2 is SYDVKM. The CDR3 runs to 14 residues. CDR3 sequence (DNA): TGTGCCAGCAGCCGACTAGACCCCTCCTACGAGCAGTACTTC. Its protein is CASSRLDPSYEQYF. The full variable domain, in which reference TRBV28 and TRBJ2-7 provide the parts outside the CDR3, is DVKVTQSSRYLVKRTGEKVFLECVQDMDHENMFWYRQDPGLGLRLIYFSYDVKMKEKGDIPEGYSVSREKKERFSLILESASTNQTSMYLCASSRLDPSYEQYFGPGTRLTVT.

The gene calls are TRBV6-5 and TRBJ2-5; 7 bases agree with TRBD2. The V gene's germline CDR1 is MNHEY and CDR2 SVGAGI. CDR3 length equals 15 residues. V lost 0 bases, J lost 2 bases, and 3 bases stayed unmatched. Written as DNA, the CDR3 is TGTGCCAGCAGTTACTCGAATAGCGGGCAAGAGACCCAGTACTTC. It translates to CASSYSNSGQETQYF.

The J gene is TRBJ2-1, the V gene TRBV6-2 or TRBV6-3; D is ambiguous. Germline-derived CDR1 and CDR2 are MNHEY and SVGEGT. The CDR3 is made up of 16 amino acids. Trimming shortened V by 5 bases and J by 1 base, and 15 bases separated the two germline ends. CDR3 loop: CASSTLRVSSYNEQFF. DNA of the CDR3: TGTGCCAGCAGTACCTTAAGGGTTAGTTCCTACAATGAGCAGTTCTTC.

To note about this clonotype: A read error may be the cause here, since a much bigger clone is one base away. The chain is built from TRBV4-2 and TRBJ2-1; D is uncertain. Per germline, CDR1 LGHNA and CDR2 YNFKEQ. The CDR3 runs to 15 residues. Here the CDR3 DNA reads TGTGCCAGCAGCCAAGAACGTCTTTCCTACAATAAGCAGTTCTTC. This sequence encodes CASSQERLSYNKQFF.

This clonotype was detected a few times. V and J are TRBV13 and TRBJ1-5; 10 positions agree with TRBD1. The germline V gene has CDR1 PRHDT and CDR2 FYEKMQ (reference sequence). Losses at the gene ends were 6 bases for V and 5 bases for J; bases not matched to a gene: 1. The CDR3 has 13 residues. The CDR3 here is CASRTGGDQPQHF. The CDR3, as DNA: TGTGCCAGCAGGACAGGGGGCGATCAGCCCCAGCATTTT.

V is TRBV7-6 and J is TRBJ2-2; D unresolved. Trimming took 7 bases from V and 6 from J, leaving 15 bases between them. CDR1 is SGHVS, CDR2 FNYEAQ, per germline. This CDR3 contains 14 residues. In DNA, the CDR3 is TGTGCCAGCACAAGAGGATCGAGTCCCGGGGAGCTGTTTTTT. Translating it yields CASTRGSSPGELFF.

This chain links TRBV9 with TRBJ2-3; D remains ambiguous. Germline V CDR1 and CDR2: SGDLS, YYNGEE. V lost 2 bases, J lost 0 bases, and 7 bases lay in between. The CDR3 consists of 14 residues. The CDR3 is CASSVIPSTDTQYF. In DNA, the CDR3 is TGTGCCAGCAGCGTGATCCCTAGCACAGATACGCAGTATTTT.

This clonotype was seen a handful of times. J is TRBJ1-4 and V is TRBV10-3; 9 bases are a match to TRBD1. The CDR3 loop spans 16 amino acids. Germline assignment: CDR1 ENHRY and CDR2 SYGVKD. The V segment lost 2 bases and the J segment 5 bases; nucleotides outside the gene matches: 6. The CDR3 DNA follows: TGTGCCATCAGTGAGGAGGGACAGGGCAAAAATGAAAAACTGTTTTTT. The encoded protein is CAISEEGQGKNEKLFF.

The chain is built from TRBV21-1 and TRBJ1-2. TRBV21-1 is flagged as a pseudogene. The CDR3 length is 17 residues. CDR3 loop: CASSKVGYRRRGYGYTF. In DNA, the CDR3 is TGTGCCAGCAGCAAAGTTGGGTATAGGCGGAGGGGATATGGCTACACCTTC.

The table lists this clonotype with a few counts. This chain joins TRBV6-5 and TRBJ2-7, with TRBD1 identical over 8 bases. The CDR3 is made up of 16 amino acids. The germline gives CDR1 MNHEY, CDR2 SVGAGI. After removal of 6 bases from V and 7 bases from J, the junction contained 17 bases not matched to a gene. Here the CDR3 reads CASSSRTGRYYNEQYF. The CDR3 DNA reads TGTGCCAGCAGCTCACGGACAGGGAGATACTACAATGAGCAGTACTTC.

J is TRBJ2-3 and V is TRBV6-5; a possible D gene is TRBD2 (6 bases). This CDR3 has 19 amino acids. Trimming removed 0 bases from V and 0 bases from J, with 19 bases in between. CDR1 and CDR2 from the germline V gene are MNHEY and SVGAGI. CDR3 DNA: TGTGCCAGCAGTTACTCAGCTATGACTAGGAAATATAGCACAGATACGCAGTATTTT. As protein: CASSYSAMTRKYSTDTQYF.

The chain has TRBV7-6 and TRBJ2-4; D may correspond to TRBD1 or TRBD2 (5 bases each). The tail of the sequence fits TRBJ2-7 better, so the J call may be wrong. The length of the CDR3 is 15 residues. Germline V gene lookup returns CDR1 SGHVS and CDR2 FNYEAQ. This CDR3 reads CASSLGDPNLYEQYF. The DNA of the CDR3 is TGTGCCAGCAGCTTAGGGGACCCGAATTTGTACGAGCAGTACTTC.